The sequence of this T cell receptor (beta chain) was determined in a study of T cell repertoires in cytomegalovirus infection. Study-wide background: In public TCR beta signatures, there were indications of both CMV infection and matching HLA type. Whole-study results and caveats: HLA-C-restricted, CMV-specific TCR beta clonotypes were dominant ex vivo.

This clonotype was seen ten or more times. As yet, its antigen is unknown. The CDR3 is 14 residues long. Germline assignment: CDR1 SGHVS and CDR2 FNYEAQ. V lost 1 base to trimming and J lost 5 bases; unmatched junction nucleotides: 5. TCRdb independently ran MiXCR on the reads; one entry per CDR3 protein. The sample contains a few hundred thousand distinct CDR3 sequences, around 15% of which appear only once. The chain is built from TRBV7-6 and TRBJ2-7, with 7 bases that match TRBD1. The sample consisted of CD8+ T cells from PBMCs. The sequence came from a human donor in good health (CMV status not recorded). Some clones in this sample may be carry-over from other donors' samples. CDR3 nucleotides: TGTGCCAGCAGCTTAGAGGGGGCAGTCCACGAGCAGTACTTC. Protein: CASSLEGAVHEQYF.